This is a list of T cell receptor beta chains from one sample in a study of CD8+ T cells in alopecia areata. Generated by immunoSEQ multiplex PCR, the TCRdb table keeps only in-frame clones and is missing some. The sample lists some 180,000 clones; about 55% were seen once. This sample comprised CD8+ T cells sorted from blood, obtained at week 24, from a patient treated with tofacitinib. The source of these receptors is a human donor with alopecia areata. The CDR3 runs from the conserved cysteine through the conserved F or W. Each record gives: CDR3 protein, CDR3 DNA, V gene, clone size, J gene, D gene. D genes are given only for firm matches. Clone size appears in some rows only: once, few, many, or a class for an expanded clone.

CSVSPDRNTEAFF TGCAGCGTGTCACCCGACAGGAACACTGAAGCTTTCTTT TRBV29-1 . TRBJ1-1 .
CATGNRNEQYF TGTGCCACAGGGAATCGCAACGAGCAGTACTTC TRBV19 . TRBJ2-7 .
CASSFGLGGYEQYF TGTGCCAGCAGCTTTGGTCTTGGGGGTTACGAGCAGTACTTC TRBV5-6 . TRBJ2-7 .
CASSARTSGAYNEQFF TGTGCCAGCAGCGCCCGGACTAGCGGGGCATACAATGAGCAGTTCTTC TRBV7-3 . TRBJ2-1 TRBD2
CAISESQGYHYEQYF TGTGCCATCAGTGAGTCGCAGGGCTATCACTACGAGCAGTACTTC TRBV10-3 few TRBJ2-7 .
CASSLGTNQPQHF TGTGCCAGCAGCTTGGGGACAAATCAGCCCCAGCATTTT TRBV5-6 . TRBJ1-5 .
CASSSLGVNDEKLFF TGTGCCAGCAGCTCATTAGGGGTAAACGATGAAAAACTGTTTTTT TRBV7-2 . TRBJ1-4 .
CASSQDPRAREPQHF TGCGCCAGCAGCCAAGATCCCCGAGCAAGGGAGCCCCAGCATTTT TRBV4-3 few TRBJ1-5 .
CSVEDLPEGEIGDTQYF TGCAGCGTTGAAGATTTGCCTGAAGGGGAAATCGGGGATACGCAGTATTTT TRBV29-1 . TRBJ2-3 .
CASSVSPGQSYEQYF TGTGCCAGCAGCGTATCCCCGGGACAGTCCTACGAGCAGTACTTC TRBV9 . TRBJ2-7 TRBD1
CASKGSYNSPLHF TGTGCCAGCAAGGGTTCCTATAATTCACCCCTCCACTTT TRBV6-5 . TRBJ1-6 .
CASSRQLNQPQHF TGTGCCAGCAGTCGACAATTGAATCAGCCCCAGCATTTT TRBV6-5 . TRBJ1-5 .
CAWSTASGGYEQFF TGTGCCTGGAGTACGGCTAGCGGTGGGTACGAGCAGTTCTTC TRBV30 . TRBJ2-1 TRBD2
CASSLTVGNTEAFF TGTGCCAGTAGTCTCACAGTAGGGAACACTGAAGCTTTCTTT TRBV19 . TRBJ1-1 .
CASSQLFEGVWEKLFF TGCGCCAGCAGCCAACTCTTCGAGGGGGTTTGGGAAAAACTGTTTTTT TRBV4-3 few TRBJ1-4 .
CASSRDGQETQYF TGTGCCAGCAGCCGGGACGGTCAAGAGACCCAGTACTTC TRBV5-4 . TRBJ2-5 .
CASSQTYPNEQFF TGCGCCAGCAGCCAAACCTACCCGAATGAGCAGTTCTTC TRBV4-3 . TRBJ2-1 .
CASNAGGNTGELFF TGCGCCAGCAACGCCGGGGGGAACACCGGGGAGCTGTTTTTT TRBV5-1 few TRBJ2-2 .
CAWSAGLAGGQETQYF TGTGCCTGGAGCGCGGGACTAGCGGGGGGACAAGAGACCCAGTACTTC TRBV30 few TRBJ2-5 TRBD2
CASRFDKRLGYTF TGCGCCAGCAGGTTCGATAAACGGCTAGGCTACACCTTC TRBV10-1 . TRBJ1-2 .
CASSSDRYGTEAFF TGCGCCAGCAGCTCGGACAGGTATGGGACGGAAGCTTTCTTT TRBV5-1 . TRBJ1-1 TRBD1
CASSLERGAYNEQFF TGCGCCAGCAGCTTGGAGCGGGGGGCTTACAATGAGCAGTTCTTC TRBV5-1 . TRBJ2-1 TRBD2
CASSQTGNTEAFF TGCGCCAGCAGCCAAACAGGGAACACTGAAGCTTTCTTT TRBV7-9 few TRBJ1-1 .
CASSLTSGTGVLTDTQYF TGTGCCAGCAGCTTAACCTCCGGGACAGGGGTGCTGACAGATACGCAGTATTTT TRBV11-2 few TRBJ2-3 TRBD1
CASMKGAAYNEQFF TGTGCCAGCATGAAGGGGGCGGCTTACAATGAGCAGTTCTTC TRBV2 . TRBJ2-1 TRBD1
CASSVSTGGFEQYF TGTGCCAGCAGCGTTTCAACAGGGGGCTTCGAGCAGTACTTC TRBV9 . TRBJ2-7 TRBD1
CASSELKGANTEAFF TGTGCCAGCAGTGAATTGAAAGGGGCGAACACTGAAGCTTTCTTT TRBV25-1 . TRBJ1-1 .
CASSFRSDRVWRETQYF TGTGCCAGCAGCTTTAGATCCGACAGGGTATGGCGGGAGACCCAGTACTTC TRBV7-9 few TRBJ2-5 TRBD1
CASSARGSGGSSYEQYF TGTGCCAGCAGTGCACGTGGTAGCGGGGGATCCTCCTACGAGCAGTACTTC TRBV7-8 . TRBJ2-7 TRBD2
CASSQNPNDREYGYTF TGCGCCAGCAGCCAAAACCCCAACGACAGGGAATATGGCTACACCTTC TRBV5-1 . TRBJ1-2 TRBD1
CASSVAGKVADTQYF TGTGCCAGCAGCGTAGCAGGCAAGGTCGCAGATACGCAGTATTTT TRBV9 . TRBJ2-3 .
CASSLATGREQYF TGCGCCAGCAGCTTGGCGACAGGGCGCGAGCAGTACTTC TRBV5-1 . TRBJ2-7 TRBD1
CSVSPGTPGETQYF TGCAGCGTTAGTCCTGGGACACCTGGAGAGACCCAGTACTTC TRBV29-1 few TRBJ2-5 .
CASSLPVYSNQPQHF TGCGCCAGCAGCTTGCCGGTGTATAGCAATCAGCCCCAGCATTTT TRBV5-1 . TRBJ1-5 .
CSVERRDLEAFF TGCAGCGTTGAACGCCGGGACCTTGAAGCTTTCTTT TRBV29-1 few TRBJ1-1 .
CASSYGTGNRYGYTF TGTGCCAGCAGTTATGGGACAGGAAATAGATATGGCTACACCTTC TRBV6-5 . TRBJ1-2 TRBD1
CASSLGAGGPSDEQFF TGTGCCAGCAGCCTAGGGGCGGGGGGGCCTTCGGATGAGCAGTTCTTC TRBV6-4 few TRBJ2-1 TRBD2
CASTSRGEYYEQYF TGTGCCAGCACTTCGCGGGGAGAGTACTACGAGCAGTACTTC TRBV6-5 . TRBJ2-7 .
CASSLVTIVDGYTF TGTGCCAGCAGCTTAGTTACAATCGTGGATGGCTACACCTTC TRBV7-2 few TRBJ1-2 .
CASSPGAALATEAFF TGCGCCAGCAGCCCCGGGGCGGCTCTGGCCACTGAAGCTTTCTTT TRBV4-1 . TRBJ1-1 .
CASSLLPEAYGYTF TGTGCCAGCAGCCTTTTACCCGAAGCCTATGGCTACACCTTC TRBV6-5 . TRBJ1-2 .
CASSQDGQLVPGVNEKLFF TGCGCCAGCAGCCAAGATGGACAGTTGGTTCCGGGGGTTAATGAAAAACTGTTTTTT TRBV4-3 few TRBJ1-4 .
CSVEGFETGGHLGYEQYF TGCAGCGTTGAAGGGTTTGAGACAGGGGGCCACCTAGGCTACGAGCAGTACTTC TRBV29-1 . TRBJ2-7 TRBD1
CATMGGPNTEAFF TGTGCCACCATGGGAGGACCGAACACTGAAGCTTTCTTT TRBV27 . TRBJ1-1 .
CANHGGGNTEAFF TGTGCCAACCACGGGGGGGGGAACACTGAAGCTTTCTTT TRBV16 . TRBJ1-1 .
CASSPAGGDTQYF TGTGCCAGCTCACCAGCCGGGGGCGATACGCAGTATTTT TRBV18 . TRBJ2-3 .
CASSVEGDPYEQYF TGTGCCAGCAGCGTAGAGGGGGACCCCTACGAGCAGTACTTC TRBV9 . TRBJ2-7 .